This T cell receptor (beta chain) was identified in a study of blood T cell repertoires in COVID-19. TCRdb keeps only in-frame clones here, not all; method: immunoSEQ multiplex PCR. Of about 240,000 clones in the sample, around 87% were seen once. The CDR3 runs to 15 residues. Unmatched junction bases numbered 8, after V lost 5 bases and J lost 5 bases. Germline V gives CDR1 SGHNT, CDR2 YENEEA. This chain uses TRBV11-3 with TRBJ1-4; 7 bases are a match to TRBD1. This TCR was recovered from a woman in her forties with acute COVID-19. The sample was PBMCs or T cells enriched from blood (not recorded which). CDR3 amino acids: CASSRTGEGNEKLFF. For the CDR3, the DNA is TGTGCCAGCAGCCGGACAGGCGAGGGGAATGAAAAACTGTTTTTT.